This T cell receptor (beta chain) was captured by sequencing in a study of blood T cell repertoires in COVID-19. Study-wide background: Sources were T cells, B-cell-depleted T cells, or PBMCs; the material itself was cDNA or gDNA.

Germline CDR1 SEHNR, CDR2 FQNEAQ (reference sequence). V lost 4 bases, J lost 0 bases, and 5 bases stayed unmatched. The CDR3 has 15 amino acids. In the original processing: Cell counts per sample came from amplifying reference gene primers. This table comes from immunoSEQ multiplex PCR, and its TCRdb copy is limited to in-frame clones, with some not included. V, J and clone size are taken as reported in that table, and D and trimming were inferred from the DNA itself. The sample has about 130,000 clones, roughly four fifths seen once. This TCR was sampled from a man aged 35-49 years with active or convalescent COVID-19. The rearrangement uses TRBV7-9 and TRBJ2-7, with 8 bases lining up with TRBD1. Source material: peripheral blood. The DNA of the CDR3 is TGTGCCAGCAGCTCGGCCGGGACAGGCTCCTACGAGCAGTACTTC. Translation gives CASSSAGTGSYEQYF.